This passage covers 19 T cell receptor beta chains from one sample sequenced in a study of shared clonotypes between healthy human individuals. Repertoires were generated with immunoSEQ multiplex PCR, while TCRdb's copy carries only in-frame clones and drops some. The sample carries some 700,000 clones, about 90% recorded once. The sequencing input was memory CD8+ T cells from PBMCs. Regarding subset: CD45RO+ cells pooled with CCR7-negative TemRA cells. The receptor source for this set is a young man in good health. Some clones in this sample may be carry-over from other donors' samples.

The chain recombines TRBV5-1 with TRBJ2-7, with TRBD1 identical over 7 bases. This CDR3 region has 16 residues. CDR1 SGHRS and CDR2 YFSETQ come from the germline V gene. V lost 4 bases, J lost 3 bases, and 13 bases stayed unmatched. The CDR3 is CASSQHRGPTYYEQYF. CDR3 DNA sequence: TGCGCCAGCAGCCAACACAGGGGCCCAACCTACTACGAGCAGTACTTC.

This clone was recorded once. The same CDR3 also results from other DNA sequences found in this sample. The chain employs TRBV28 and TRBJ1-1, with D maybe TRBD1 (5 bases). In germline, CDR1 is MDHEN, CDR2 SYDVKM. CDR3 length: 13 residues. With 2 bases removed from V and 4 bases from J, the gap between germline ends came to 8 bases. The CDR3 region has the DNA TGTGCCAGCAGTTTAAGGGGTAGCACTGAAGCTTTCTTT. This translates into CASSLRGSTEAFF.

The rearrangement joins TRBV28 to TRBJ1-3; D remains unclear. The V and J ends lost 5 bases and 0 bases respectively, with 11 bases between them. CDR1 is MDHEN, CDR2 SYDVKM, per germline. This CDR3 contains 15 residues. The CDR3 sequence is CASSHDVHSGNTIYF. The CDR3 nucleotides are TGTGCCAGCAGTCACGACGTACACTCTGGAAACACCATATATTTT.

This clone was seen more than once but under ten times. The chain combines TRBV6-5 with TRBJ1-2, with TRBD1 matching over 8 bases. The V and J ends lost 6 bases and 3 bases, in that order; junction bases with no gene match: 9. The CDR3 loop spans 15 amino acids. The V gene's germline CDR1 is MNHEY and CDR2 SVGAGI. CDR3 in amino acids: CASSRRGQAYYGYTF. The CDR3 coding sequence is TGTGCCAGCAGCCGGAGGGGACAGGCCTACTATGGCTACACCTTC.

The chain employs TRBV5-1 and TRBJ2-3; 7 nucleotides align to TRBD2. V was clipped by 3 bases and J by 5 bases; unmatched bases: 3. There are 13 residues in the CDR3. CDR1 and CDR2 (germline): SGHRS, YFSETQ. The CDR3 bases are TGCGCCAGCAGCTCGGGGGGAGAAGATACGCAGTATTTT. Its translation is CASSSGGEDTQYF.

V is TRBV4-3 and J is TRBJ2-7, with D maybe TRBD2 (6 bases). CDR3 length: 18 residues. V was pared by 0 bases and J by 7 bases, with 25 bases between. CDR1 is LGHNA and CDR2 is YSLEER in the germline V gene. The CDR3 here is CASSQEGQDYLSAREQYF. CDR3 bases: TGCGCCAGCAGCCAAGAGGGGCAGGACTACCTTTCGGCTCGGGAGCAGTACTTC.

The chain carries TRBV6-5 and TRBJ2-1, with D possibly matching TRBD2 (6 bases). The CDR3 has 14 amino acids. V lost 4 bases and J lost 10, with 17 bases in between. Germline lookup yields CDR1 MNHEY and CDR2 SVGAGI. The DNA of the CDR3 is TGTGCCAGCAGTTCCGGGGGACCCCCTCAAGAGCAGTTCTTC. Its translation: CASSSGGPPQEQFF.

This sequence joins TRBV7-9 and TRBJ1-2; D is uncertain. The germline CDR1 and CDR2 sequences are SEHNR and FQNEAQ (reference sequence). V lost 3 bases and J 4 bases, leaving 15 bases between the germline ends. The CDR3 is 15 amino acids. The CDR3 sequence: CASSLDRGLGYGYTF. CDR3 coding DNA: TGTGCCAGCAGCTTGGATCGGGGATTAGGCTATGGCTACACCTTC.

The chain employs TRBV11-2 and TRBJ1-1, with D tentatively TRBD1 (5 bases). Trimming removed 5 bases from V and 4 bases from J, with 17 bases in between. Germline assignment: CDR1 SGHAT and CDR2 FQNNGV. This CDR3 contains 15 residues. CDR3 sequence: CASSPRVSGATEAFF. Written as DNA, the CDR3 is TGTGCCAGCAGCCCCCGGGTGAGCGGGGCCACTGAAGCTTTCTTT.

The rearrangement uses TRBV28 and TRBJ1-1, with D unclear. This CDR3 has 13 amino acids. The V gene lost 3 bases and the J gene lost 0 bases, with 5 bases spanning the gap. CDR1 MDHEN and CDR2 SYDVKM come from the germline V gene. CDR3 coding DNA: TGTGCCAGCAGTTTTCGGTTGAACACTGAAGCTTTCTTT. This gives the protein CASSFRLNTEAFF.

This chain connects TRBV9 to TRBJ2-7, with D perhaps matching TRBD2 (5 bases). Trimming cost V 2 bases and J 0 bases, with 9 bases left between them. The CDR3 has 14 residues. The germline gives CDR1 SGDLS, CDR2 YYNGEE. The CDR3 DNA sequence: TGTGCCAGCAGCGTCCGGGATAGCTCCTACGAGCAGTACTTC. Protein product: CASSVRDSSYEQYF.

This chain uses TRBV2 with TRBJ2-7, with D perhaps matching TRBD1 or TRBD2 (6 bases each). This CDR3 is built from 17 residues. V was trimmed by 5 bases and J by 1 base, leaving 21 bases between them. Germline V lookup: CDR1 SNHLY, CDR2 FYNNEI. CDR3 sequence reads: CASSLWGARADSYEQYF. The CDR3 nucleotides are TGTGCCAGCAGTTTATGGGGGGCGCGGGCGGATTCCTACGAGCAGTACTTC.

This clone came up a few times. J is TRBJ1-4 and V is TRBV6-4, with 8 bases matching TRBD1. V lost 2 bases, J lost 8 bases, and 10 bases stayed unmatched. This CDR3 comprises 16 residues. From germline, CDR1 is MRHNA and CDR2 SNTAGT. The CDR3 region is CASSDGEQGDPEKLFF. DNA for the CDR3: TGTGCCAGCAGTGACGGTGAACAGGGGGACCCAGAAAAACTGTTTTTT.

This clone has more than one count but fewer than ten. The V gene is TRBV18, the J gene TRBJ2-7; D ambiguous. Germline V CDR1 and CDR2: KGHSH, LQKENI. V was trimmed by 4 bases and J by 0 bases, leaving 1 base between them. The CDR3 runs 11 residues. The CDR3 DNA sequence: TGTGCCAGCTCACACTCCTACGAGCAGTACTTC. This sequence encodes CASSHSYEQYF.

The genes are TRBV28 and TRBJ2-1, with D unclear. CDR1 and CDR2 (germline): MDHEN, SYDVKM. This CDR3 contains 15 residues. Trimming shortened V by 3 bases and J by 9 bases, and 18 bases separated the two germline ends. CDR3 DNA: TGTGCCAGCAGTTTTCTTCTAGGCACGAAGTTTGAGCAGTTCTTC. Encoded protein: CASSFLLGTKFEQFF.

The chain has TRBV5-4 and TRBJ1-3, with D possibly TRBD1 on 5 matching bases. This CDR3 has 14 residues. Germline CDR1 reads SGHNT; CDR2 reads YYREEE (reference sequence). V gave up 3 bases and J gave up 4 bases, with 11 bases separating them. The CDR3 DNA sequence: TGTGCCAGCAGCTCGTCCGGGGGAGGAAACACCATATATTTT. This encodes CASSSSGGGNTIYF.

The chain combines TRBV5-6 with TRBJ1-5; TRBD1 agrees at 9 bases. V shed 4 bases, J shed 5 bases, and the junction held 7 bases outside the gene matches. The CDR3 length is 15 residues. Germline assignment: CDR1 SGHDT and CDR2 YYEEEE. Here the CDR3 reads CASSLGTGSHQPQHF. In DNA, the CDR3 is TGTGCCAGCAGCCTGGGGACAGGGAGCCATCAGCCCCAGCATTTT.

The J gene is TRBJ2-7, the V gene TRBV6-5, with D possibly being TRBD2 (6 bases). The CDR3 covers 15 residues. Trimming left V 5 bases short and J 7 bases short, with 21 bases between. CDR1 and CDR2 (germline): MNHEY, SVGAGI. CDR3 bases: TGTGCCAGCAGTGGAATTAGCGGTCCTAAAGGGGAGCAGTACTTC. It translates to CASSGISGPKGEQYF.

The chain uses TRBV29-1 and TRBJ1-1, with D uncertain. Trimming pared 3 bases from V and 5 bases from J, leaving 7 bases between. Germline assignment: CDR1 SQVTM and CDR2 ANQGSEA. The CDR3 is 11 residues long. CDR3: CSVEWWTEAFF. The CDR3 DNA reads TGCAGCGTTGAGTGGTGGACTGAAGCTTTCTTT. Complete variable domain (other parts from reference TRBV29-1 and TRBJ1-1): SAVISQKPSRDICQRGTSLTIQCQVDSQVTMMFWYRQQPGQSLTLIATANQGSEATYESGFVIDKFPISRPNLTFSTLTVSNMSPEDSSIYLCSVEWWTEAFFGQGTRLTVV.